The clone carrying this TCR beta chain was observed a few times. The CDR3 length is 15 residues. In germline, CDR1 is MGHRA, CDR2 YSYEKL. J gave up 2 bases and V 1 base, and 3 bases lay outside the gene matches. This record comes from a study of control samples from healthy donors and cancer patients. Repertoires were generated with immunoSEQ multiplex PCR, while TCRdb's copy carries only in-frame clones and drops some. The sample gives tens of thousands of clones, over 75% of which show up once; more than 3% is in the top ten. This clonotype was obtained from a woman in her 50s in good health. Sequencing was carried out using blood. The V and J genes are TRBV4-1 and TRBJ2-7, with 9 bases that match TRBD2. CDR3 sequence reads: CASSQGGLATYEQYF. The CDR3, as DNA: TGCGCCAGCAGCCAAGGCGGACTAGCGACCTACGAGCAGTACTTC.